This T cell receptor beta chain emerged from a study of early T cells in non-severe SARS-CoV-2 infection. Study outcomes and limitations: VDJdb matching favored anti-spike CD8 responses, missing private and CD4 specificities.

This clonotype was counted a few times. The antigen is unknown. Germline CDR1 DFQATT, CDR2 SNEGSKA (reference sequence). There are 15 residues in the CDR3. Trimming removed 0 bases at V and 6 bases at J, with 15 bases between. Unique molecular identifiers were added to individual cDNA molecules. A single record per CDR3 protein comes from TCRdb applying MiXCR to the 5' RACE reads. The top ten hold approximately 3.9% of the sample, which has tens of thousands of distinct CDR3 sequences, more than 9% seen once. The receptor was isolated from an adult who was a healthcare worker with PCR-confirmed SARS-CoV-2 infection or an uninfected control (not recorded which). Sequenced sample: whole blood. V usage is TRBV20-1 and J usage is TRBJ1-5, with D perhaps matching TRBD1 (5 bases). CDR3 region: CSARDLAGVAQPQHF. CDR3 sequence (DNA): TGCAGTGCTAGAGATCTGGCGGGGGTCGCTCAGCCCCAGCATTTT.